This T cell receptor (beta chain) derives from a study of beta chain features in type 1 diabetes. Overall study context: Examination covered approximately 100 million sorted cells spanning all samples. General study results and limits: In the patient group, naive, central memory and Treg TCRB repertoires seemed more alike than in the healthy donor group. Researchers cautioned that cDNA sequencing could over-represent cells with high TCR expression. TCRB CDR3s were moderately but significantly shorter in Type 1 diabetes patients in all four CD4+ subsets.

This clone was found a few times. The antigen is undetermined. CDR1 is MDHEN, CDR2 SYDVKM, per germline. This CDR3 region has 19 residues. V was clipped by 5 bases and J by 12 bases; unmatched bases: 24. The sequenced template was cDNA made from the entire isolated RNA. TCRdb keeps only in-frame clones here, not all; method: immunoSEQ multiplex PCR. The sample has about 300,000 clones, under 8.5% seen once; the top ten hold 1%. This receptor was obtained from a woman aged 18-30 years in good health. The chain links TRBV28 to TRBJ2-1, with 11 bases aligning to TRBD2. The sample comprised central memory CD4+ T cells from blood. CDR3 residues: CASSPIQPVLAGGYRSQFF. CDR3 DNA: TGTGCCAGCAGTCCCATCCAGCCAGTTCTAGCGGGAGGTTACCGGTCGCAGTTCTTC.